One and the same sample provided the 20 T cell receptor beta chains below, sequenced in a study of blood T cell repertoires in COVID-19 (dated by TCRdb to the early 2020s). Receptor amplification or capture employed the immunoSEQ multiplex PCR assay. The immuneACCESS repertoire file appears here via TCRdb, limited to in-frame rearrangements. These files lack a portion of the clones; in checked studies, under half of the deficit traces to unresolved V genes, and the cause of the others is not known. Across this sample there are some 100,000 clones, with less than 85% seen only once. 15% to 20% of the sample lies in the top ten. Sequenced material: peripheral blood. The source of these receptors is a woman aged 60-70 years with acute or convalescent COVID-19.

CDR3 in DNA: TGTGCCAGCAGAGAGGGGGCTGGCACCGGGGAGCTGTTTTTT. Its protein product is CASREGAGTGELFF. The gene calls are TRBV28 and TRBJ2-2; 7 bases map to TRBD1. The V and J ends lost 6 bases and 4 bases, in that order; junction bases with no gene match: 5. The CDR3 has 14 amino acids. In germline, CDR1 is MDHEN, CDR2 SYDVKM.

The rearrangement uses TRBV7-9 and TRBJ2-7; 8 nucleotides agree with TRBD1. The germline V gene has CDR1 SEHNR and CDR2 FQNEAQ (reference sequence). The CDR3 has 15 amino acids. The V gene end was trimmed by 5 bases and the J gene end by 2 bases; junction bases not matched to a gene: 8. CDR3 sequence (DNA): TGTGCCAGCAGCACCCCCGGGACAGGCACCTACGAGCAGTACTTC. Translated: CASSTPGTGTYEQYF.

The CDR3: CASSLAAGGIDTQYF. The CDR3 DNA is TGTGCCAGCAGCTTAGCGGCGGGGGGGATAGATACGCAGTATTTT. The chain has TRBV7-6 and TRBJ2-3; 9 bases line up with TRBD2. The J segment lost 5 bases and the V segment lost 0 bases, leaving 3 bases of the junction unmatched. CDR3 length equals 15 residues. The germline V gene has CDR1 SGHVS and CDR2 FNYEAQ.

The chain is built from TRBV4-1 and TRBJ1-5, with TRBD1 identical over 7 bases. The CDR3 runs to 15 residues. The trim removed 1 base at V and 3 bases at J, leaving 3 bases unmatched. The germline gives CDR1 MGHRA, CDR2 YSYEKL. CDR3 amino acids: CASSQVGGHNQPQHF. CDR3 sequence (DNA): TGCGCCAGCAGCCAAGTAGGGGGCCACAATCAGCCCCAGCATTTT.

This clone has more than one count but fewer than ten. The chain joins TRBV2 to TRBJ1-2; 9 bases map to TRBD1. Looked up from germline, CDR1 is SNHLY and CDR2 is FYNNEI. There are 15 residues in the CDR3. The ends lost 7 bases at V and 7 bases at J; junction bases unmatched: 13. The chain's CDR3 is CASNEMGQGVFGYTF. CDR3 coding DNA: TGTGCCAGCAATGAGATGGGACAGGGCGTCTTTGGCTACACCTTC.

J is TRBJ2-7 and V is TRBV4-2; 7 nucleotides align to TRBD2. After removal of 0 bases from V and 7 bases from J, the junction contained 9 bases not matched to a gene. The CDR3 length is 15 residues. Germline CDR1 LGHNA, CDR2 YNFKEQ. The chain's CDR3 is CASSQEASGVGEQYF. For the CDR3, the DNA is TGTGCCAGCAGCCAAGAGGCCAGCGGGGTAGGGGAGCAGTACTTC.

The chain carries TRBV6-6 and TRBJ1-2; 12 bases agree with TRBD1. Germline trimming cut 5 bases from V and 7 bases from J; bases unmatched to any gene: 2. Germline CDR1 MNHNY, CDR2 SVGAGI (reference sequence). The CDR3 loop spans 13 amino acids. The chain's CDR3 is CASSMGQGAGYTF. DNA of the CDR3: TGTGCCAGCAGTATGGGACAGGGGGCTGGCTACACCTTC.

The rearrangement uses TRBV10-2 and TRBJ2-7; D might be TRBD2 (7 bases). Germline-derived CDR1 and CDR2 are WSHSY and SAAADI. Trimming removed 3 bases at V and 3 bases at J, with 12 bases between. The CDR3 consists of 14 residues. The CDR3 region has the DNA TGCGCCAGCAGTGATCCGGGGGGCGGCTACGAGCAGTACTTC. Amino acids: CASSDPGGGYEQYF.

The chain couples TRBV6-5 to TRBJ1-1; D might be TRBD1 (5 bases). This CDR3 has 15 residues. Germline lookup yields CDR1 MNHEY and CDR2 SVGAGI. V was clipped by 2 bases and J by 4 bases, with 14 bases between them. CDR3 sequence reads: CASSYLSRGSTEAFF. CDR3 coding DNA: TGTGCCAGCAGTTACCTTTCGCGGGGGTCCACTGAAGCTTTCTTT.

The J gene is TRBJ2-7, the V gene TRBV6-5; TRBD1 matches at 8 bases. Germline values: CDR1 MNHEY, CDR2 SVGAGI. The junction had 10 bases not matched to a gene; V was cut back by 6 bases and J by 6 bases. The CDR3 consists of 14 residues. The chain's CDR3 is CASRLGQGASEQYF. The CDR3 DNA reads as TGTGCCAGCAGGTTGGGCCAGGGGGCCAGCGAGCAGTACTTC.

The chain uses TRBV9 and TRBJ2-5; 7 nucleotides line up with TRBD2. The CDR3 has 15 residues. Losses at the gene ends were 0 bases for V and 4 bases for J; bases not matched to a gene: 6. CDR1 is SGDLS and CDR2 is YYNGEE in the germline V gene. The CDR3: CASSVAWTGGETQYF. CDR3 nucleotide sequence: TGTGCCAGCAGCGTAGCATGGACGGGGGGAGAGACCCAGTACTTC.

This clone has ten or more counts. The chain employs TRBV12-5 and TRBJ1-1, with 10 bases matching TRBD1. Germline CDR1 reads LGHNT; CDR2 reads FRNRAP. V gave up 0 bases and J gave up 4 bases; unmatched junction bases: 5. The CDR3 is 16 amino acids. CDR3 sequence: CASGLVDRGRGTEAFF. The CDR3 DNA reads as TGTGCTAGTGGTTTGGTAGACAGGGGGCGAGGCACTGAAGCTTTCTTT.

The chain has TRBV3-1 (or the pseudogene TRBV3-2) and TRBJ2-1, with D tentatively TRBD2 (5 bases). The CDR3 length is 13 residues. V lost 1 base and J 6 bases, leaving 7 bases between the germline ends. The V gene's germline CDR1 is LGHDT and CDR2 YNNKEL (reference sequence). As DNA, the CDR3 is TGTGCCAGCAGCCAAGGGGCGGGCAATGAGCAGTTCTTC. Translation gives CASSQGAGNEQFF.

This clone was seen more than once but under ten times. CDR3 DNA sequence: TGTGCCAGCAGGGGGGACAGGCCCTCCTACGAGCAGTACTTC. Protein product: CASRGDRPSYEQYF. The chain carries TRBV9 and TRBJ2-7; TRBD1 matches at 8 bases. Trimming took 5 bases from V and 0 from J; bases not matched to a gene: 4. This CDR3 comprises 14 residues. Germline loops: CDR1 SGDLS, CDR2 YYNGEE. The variable domain in full, with the rest retrieved from reference TRBV9 and TRBJ2-7, is DSGVTQTPKHLITATGQRVTLRCSPRSGDLSVYWYQQSLDQGLQFLIQYYNGEERAKGNILERFSAQQFPDLHSELNLSSLELGDSALYFCASRGDRPSYEQYFGPGTRLTVT.

The V and J genes are TRBV18 and TRBJ1-2; TRBD1 matches at 12 bases. The germline gives CDR1 KGHSH, CDR2 LQKENI. CDR3 size: 16 residues. V shed 3 bases and J 8 bases; nucleotides not matched to a gene: 10. The CDR3 reads CASSPGRDRGLMGYTF. The CDR3 DNA follows: TGTGCCAGCTCACCTGGCCGGGACAGGGGGCTCATGGGCTACACCTTC.

The chain combines TRBV28 with TRBJ1-1; TRBD1 aligns across 9 bases. J gave up 5 bases and V 4 bases, and 8 bases lay outside the gene matches. Germline-derived CDR1 and CDR2 are MDHEN and SYDVKM. CDR3 length equals 15 residues. The DNA of the CDR3 is TGTGCCAGCAGTTCCCATACAGGGGGCGCGACTGAAGCTTTCTTT. Its protein product is CASSSHTGGATEAFF.

V gene TRBV19 combines with J gene TRBJ2-3; D is possibly TRBD1 (5 bases). The CDR3 has 14 residues. Per the germline V gene, CDR1 is LNHDA and CDR2 is SQIVND (reference sequence). The germline V and J ends were trimmed by 5 bases and 0 bases, with 9 bases remaining between them. CDR3 loop: CASSQQGSTDTQYF. The CDR3 DNA sequence: TGTGCCAGTAGTCAGCAGGGTAGCACAGATACGCAGTATTTT.

The chain joins TRBV7-3 to TRBJ2-4; TRBD1 aligns across 9 bases. The CDR3 is 16 residues long. The V gene end was trimmed by 0 bases and the J gene end by 5 bases; junction bases not matched to a gene: 5. CDR1 and CDR2 from the germline V gene are SGHTA and FQGTGA. As DNA, the CDR3 is TGTGCCAGCAGCTTAACAGACAGGGGGTCGGAAAACATTCAGTACTTC. The encoded protein is CASSLTDRGSENIQYF.

The chain employs TRBV29-1 and TRBJ2-2, with 10 bases identical to TRBD2. Germline CDR1 SQVTM, CDR2 ANQGSEA. Trimming cost V 3 bases and J 5 bases; bases outside gene matches: 3. This CDR3 spans 14 amino acids. Here the CDR3 reads CSVDKLAGTGELFF. CDR3 sequence (DNA): TGCAGCGTTGATAAACTAGCGGGAACCGGGGAGCTGTTTTTT.

The rearrangement uses TRBV19 and TRBJ2-1; D is ambiguous. Germline V CDR1 and CDR2: LNHDA, SQIVND (reference sequence). Trimming took off 1 base at V and 3 bases at J, with 4 bases between the two ends. CDR3 length: 13 residues. Here the CDR3 DNA reads TGTGCCAGTAGTATAGGAGGCTACAATGAGCAGTTCTTC. It specifies CASSIGGYNEQFF.